The next 17 T cell receptor beta chains were all read from a single sample in a study of blood T cell repertoires in COVID-19. Profiled with immunoSEQ multiplex PCR; TCRdb holds only in-frame clones, not every one. The profile shows 200,000 to 300,000 clones, 75% to 85% of them singletons. Source material: peripheral blood. These receptors all come from a woman aged 55-75 years with active or convalescent COVID-19.

This chain joins TRBV11-3 and TRBJ2-7; D unclear. This CDR3 comprises 13 residues. V lost 0 bases to trimming and J lost 0 bases, with 3 bases between them. Germline CDR1 reads SGHNT; CDR2 reads YENEEA. CDR3 DNA sequence: TGTGCCAGCAGCTTAGATCTCTCCTACGAGCAGTACTTC. Its protein product is CASSLDLSYEQYF.

A single count supports this clone. The chain links TRBV10-3 to TRBJ1-3; the D gene is possibly TRBD1 (5 bases). Germline loops: CDR1 ENHRY, CDR2 SYGVKD. The CDR3 runs to 12 residues. Trimming took off 3 bases at V and 6 bases at J, with 6 bases between the two ends. Written as DNA, the CDR3 is TGTGCCATCAGTGACAGGGAAAACACCATATATTTT. It specifies CAISDRENTIYF.

The V and J genes are TRBV6-4 and TRBJ1-1; TRBD1 aligns across 8 bases. This CDR3 has 17 amino acids. From germline, CDR1 is MRHNA and CDR2 SNTAGT. The V and J ends lost 7 bases and 3 bases, in that order; junction bases with no gene match: 16. CDR3 loop: CASKIPWGDRSDTEAFF. The DNA of the CDR3 is TGTGCCAGCAAGATCCCGTGGGGGGACAGGTCGGACACTGAAGCTTTCTTT.

This chain joins TRBV30 and TRBJ1-1, with 9 bases aligning to TRBD1. The germline CDR1 and CDR2 sequences are GTSNPN and SVGIG (reference sequence). The CDR3 spans 14 residues. The V and J ends lost 4 bases and 5 bases, in that order; junction bases with no gene match: 8. This chain's CDR3 is CAWTRDRVRTEAFF. The CDR3, as DNA: TGTGCCTGGACCCGGGACAGGGTGAGGACTGAAGCTTTCTTT.

This chain connects TRBV14 to TRBJ2-3; tentatively, D is TRBD1 (6 bases). Trimming took 6 bases from V and 2 from J, leaving 12 bases between them. The germline CDR1 and CDR2 sequences are SGHDN and FVKESK. The CDR3 is 14 amino acids. CDR3 loop: CASSRGQPTDTQYF. CDR3 sequence (DNA): TGTGCCAGCAGTCGTGGACAGCCCACAGATACGCAGTATTTT. Filled out from reference TRBV14 and TRBJ2-3, the complete variable domain reads EAGVTQFPSHSVIEKGQTVTLRCDPISGHDNLYWYRRVMGKEIKFLLHFVKESKQDESGMPNNRFLAERTGGTYSTLKVQPAELEDSGVYFCASSRGQPTDTQYFGPGTRLTVL.

This chain links TRBV2 with TRBJ1-2; 9 bases align to TRBD1. CDR1 is SNHLY and CDR2 is FYNNEI in the germline V gene. This CDR3 comprises 14 residues. V lost 4 bases, J lost 2 bases, and 2 bases stayed unmatched. CDR3 protein: CASSGQGVNYGYTF. The CDR3, as DNA: TGTGCCAGCAGTGGACAGGGGGTCAACTATGGCTACACCTTC.

The chain recombines TRBV30 with TRBJ1-5; D possibly corresponds to TRBD1 (6 bases). With 5 bases removed from V and 3 bases from J, the gap between germline ends came to 17 bases. Per germline, CDR1 GTSNPN and CDR2 SVGIG (reference sequence). This CDR3 contains 15 residues. For the CDR3, the DNA is TGTGCCTGGGATACAGGGAATGGGGACAATCAGCCCCAGCATTTT. Encoded protein: CAWDTGNGDNQPQHF.

The chain is built from TRBV19 and TRBJ1-2; TRBD1 matches 8 bases. CDR1 and CDR2 from the germline V gene are LNHDA and SQIVND (reference sequence). Trimming took 3 bases from V and 4 from J; bases not matched to a gene: 4. The CDR3 extends over 14 amino acids. For the CDR3, the DNA is TGTGCCAGTAGTATCGGGACAGGCATCTATGGCTACACCTTC. Protein: CASSIGTGIYGYTF. Complete variable domain (other parts from reference TRBV19 and TRBJ1-2): DGGITQSPKYLFRKEGQNVTLSCEQNLNHDAMYWYRQDPGQGLRLIYYSQIVNDFQKGDIAEGYSVSREKKESFPLTVTSAQKNPTAFYLCASSIGTGIYGYTFGSGTRLTVV.

This clone was seen only a few times. The gene calls are TRBV6-6 and TRBJ1-2, with D perhaps matching TRBD1 (5 bases). This CDR3 spans 14 amino acids. The germline CDR1 and CDR2 sequences are MNHNY and SVGAGI (reference sequence). Trimming stripped 7 bases from V and 2 bases from J, with 14 bases between. The CDR3 DNA reads TGTGCCAGCAAACTCAGGGAAGGGAACTATGGCTACACCTTC. It encodes CASKLREGNYGYTF.

This clone was recorded a few times. The chain joins TRBV7-2 to TRBJ1-4; 7 bases agree with TRBD1. Unmatched junction bases numbered 6, after V lost 9 bases and J lost 5 bases. Germline CDR1 and CDR2: SGHTA and FQGNSA. This CDR3 has 13 amino acids. The CDR3 DNA is TGTGCCAGTCAACAGGGGCCGAATGAAAAACTGTTTTTT. As protein: CASQQGPNEKLFF.

About this clone: The junction departs from germline at one end; a sequencing error may be responsible. The chain links TRBV4-1 to TRBJ2-5, with TRBD2 identical over 7 bases. This CDR3 has 11 amino acids. Germline CDR1 MGHRA, CDR2 YSYEKL. The CDR3 is CASSQGREWHF. The CDR3 bases are TGCGCCAGCAGCCAGGGGAGGGAATGGCACTTC.

The CDR3 is CASSPTGRGYEKLFF. CDR3 nucleotides: TGTGCCAGCTCACCAACGGGGAGGGGGTATGAAAAACTGTTTTTT. The chain has TRBV18 and TRBJ1-4; D possibly corresponds to TRBD1 (6 bases). V lost 2 bases to trimming and J lost 6 bases, with 13 bases between them. Per the germline V gene, CDR1 is KGHSH and CDR2 is LQKENI. The CDR3 has 15 amino acids.

This clone was found a few times. The genes are TRBV7-8 and TRBJ2-1; 8 bases fit TRBD1. V lost 0 bases to trimming and J lost 8 bases; unmatched junction nucleotides: 9. There are 16 residues in the CDR3. The V gene's germline CDR1 is SGHVS and CDR2 FQNEAQ. The CDR3 DNA follows: TGTGCCAGCAGCTTAGCGCCCAGGGGGCTTTCGGATGAGCAGTTCTTC. As protein: CASSLAPRGLSDEQFF.

This clone showed up just once. The genes are TRBV18 and TRBJ2-3; a possible D gene is TRBD2 (6 bases). This CDR3 is 15 amino acids long. Looked up from germline, CDR1 is KGHSH and CDR2 is LQKENI. V was cut by 3 bases and J by 1 base, with 11 bases left in between. The CDR3 loop is CASSPGGAGTDTQYF. In DNA, the CDR3 is TGTGCCAGCTCACCTGGAGGGGCAGGCACAGATACGCAGTATTTT.

The rearrangement joins TRBV6-5 to TRBJ2-7; 12 bases match TRBD1. CDR3 length: 14 amino acids. The trim removed 4 bases at V and 8 bases at J, leaving 6 bases unmatched. Germline loops: CDR1 MNHEY, CDR2 SVGAGI. CDR3 DNA sequence: TGTGCCAGCAGTTCCGGGACAGGGGGCGACAAGCAGTACTTC. Translation: CASSSGTGGDKQYF.

The chain employs TRBV7-8 and TRBJ1-1; D gene unclear. V was shortened by 3 bases and J by 8 bases, with 16 bases between the two germline ends. CDR1 SGHVS and CDR2 FQNEAQ come from the germline V gene. This CDR3 region has 14 residues. The CDR3 sequence: CASSLDTGEREAFF. The CDR3 DNA reads TGTGCCAGCAGCTTGGATACTGGGGAGCGGGAAGCTTTCTTT.

The rearrangement links TRBV7-2 to TRBJ1-5, with a weak D call TRBD1 (6 bases). This CDR3 contains 14 residues. The V gene lost 5 bases and the J gene lost 3 bases, with 11 bases spanning the gap. Germline CDR1 SGHTA, CDR2 FQGNSA. CDR3 sequence (DNA): TGTGCCAGCAGCGCTGGACAGCACAATCAGCCCCAGCATTTT. Its protein product is CASSAGQHNQPQHF.